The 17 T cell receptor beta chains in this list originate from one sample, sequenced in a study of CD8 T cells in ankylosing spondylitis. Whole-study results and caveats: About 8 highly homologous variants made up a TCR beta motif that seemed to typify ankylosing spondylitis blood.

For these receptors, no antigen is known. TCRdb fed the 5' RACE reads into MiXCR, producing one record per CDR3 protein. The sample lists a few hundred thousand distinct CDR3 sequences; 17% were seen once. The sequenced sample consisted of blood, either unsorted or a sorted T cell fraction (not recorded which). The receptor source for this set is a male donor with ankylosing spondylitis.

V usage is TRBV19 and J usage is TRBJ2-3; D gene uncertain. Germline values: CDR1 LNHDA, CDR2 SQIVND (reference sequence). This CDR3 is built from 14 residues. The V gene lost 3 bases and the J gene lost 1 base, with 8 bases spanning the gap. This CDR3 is CASSIRWGTDTQYF. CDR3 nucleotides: TGTGCCAGTAGTATCCGGTGGGGCACAGATACGCAGTATTTT.

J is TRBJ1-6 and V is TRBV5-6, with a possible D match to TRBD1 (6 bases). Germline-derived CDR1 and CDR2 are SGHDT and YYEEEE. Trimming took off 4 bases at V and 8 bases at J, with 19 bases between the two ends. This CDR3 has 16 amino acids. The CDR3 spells CASSRWGGIRDSPLHF. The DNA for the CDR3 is TGTGCCAGCAGCAGATGGGGGGGCATTCGGGATTCACCCCTCCACTTT. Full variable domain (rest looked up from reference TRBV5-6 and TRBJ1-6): DAGVTQSPTHLIKTRGQQVTLRCSPKSGHDTVSWYQQALGQGPQFIFQYYEEEERQRGNFPDRFSGHQFPNYSSELNVNALLLGDSALYLCASSRWGGIRDSPLHFGNGTRLTVT.

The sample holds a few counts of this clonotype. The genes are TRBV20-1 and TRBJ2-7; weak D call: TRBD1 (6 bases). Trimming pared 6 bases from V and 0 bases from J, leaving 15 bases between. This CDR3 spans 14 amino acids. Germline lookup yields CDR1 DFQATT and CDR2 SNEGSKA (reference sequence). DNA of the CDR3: TGCAGTGCCAACGACAGGATAAACTCCTACGAGCAGTACTTC. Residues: CSANDRINSYEQYF.

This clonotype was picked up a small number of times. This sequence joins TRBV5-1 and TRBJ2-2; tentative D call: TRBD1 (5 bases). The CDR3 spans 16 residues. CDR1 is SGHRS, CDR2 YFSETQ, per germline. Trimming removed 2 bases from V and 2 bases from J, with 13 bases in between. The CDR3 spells CASSLGVKVNTGELFF. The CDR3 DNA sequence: TGCGCCAGCAGCTTAGGGGTTAAGGTCAACACCGGGGAGCTGTTTTTT.

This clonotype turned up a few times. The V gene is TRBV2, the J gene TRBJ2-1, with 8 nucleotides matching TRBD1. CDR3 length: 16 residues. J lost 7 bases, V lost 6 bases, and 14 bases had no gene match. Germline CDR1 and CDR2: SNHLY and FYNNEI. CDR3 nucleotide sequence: TGTGCCAGCAGGGAGCCGGGACAGGACCATTTAAATGAGCAGTTCTTC. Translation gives CASREPGQDHLNEQFF.

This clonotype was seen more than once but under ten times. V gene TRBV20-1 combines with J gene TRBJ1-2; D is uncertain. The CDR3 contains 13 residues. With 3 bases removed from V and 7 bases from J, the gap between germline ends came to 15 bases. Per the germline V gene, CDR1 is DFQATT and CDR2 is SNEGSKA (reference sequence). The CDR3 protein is CSARERTGPGYTF. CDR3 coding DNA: TGCAGTGCTAGGGAAAGGACCGGGCCTGGCTACACCTTC.

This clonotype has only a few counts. The CDR3 DNA is TGCGCCAGCAGCCAGGGGGGGGGTCAGACTAACTATGGCTACACCTTC. This encodes CASSQGGGQTNYGYTF. This chain links TRBV4-1 with TRBJ1-2; D may be TRBD1 (5 bases). Trimming shortened V by 3 bases and J by 0 bases, and 14 bases separated the two germline ends. CDR1 is MGHRA and CDR2 is YSYEKL in the germline V gene. CDR3 length equals 16 residues.

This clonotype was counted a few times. CDR3 coding DNA: TGTGCCAGCAGCCTCCTTGGGGAGTTCCACAATGAGCAGTTCTTC. Translation gives CASSLLGEFHNEQFF. This rearrangement joins TRBV7-2 to TRBJ2-1, with a possible D match to TRBD2 (5 bases). V lost 5 bases to trimming and J lost 5 bases, with 16 bases between them. The length of the CDR3 is 15 residues. Germline V CDR1 and CDR2: SGHTA, FQGNSA.

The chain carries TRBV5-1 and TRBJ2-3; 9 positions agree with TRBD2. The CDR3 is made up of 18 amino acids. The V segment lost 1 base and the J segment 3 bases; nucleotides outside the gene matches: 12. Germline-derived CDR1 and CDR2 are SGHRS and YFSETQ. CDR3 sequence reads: CASSLRLAGAELTDTQYF. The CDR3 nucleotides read TGCGCCAGCAGCTTGAGGTTAGCGGGAGCTGAGCTTACAGATACGCAGTATTTT.

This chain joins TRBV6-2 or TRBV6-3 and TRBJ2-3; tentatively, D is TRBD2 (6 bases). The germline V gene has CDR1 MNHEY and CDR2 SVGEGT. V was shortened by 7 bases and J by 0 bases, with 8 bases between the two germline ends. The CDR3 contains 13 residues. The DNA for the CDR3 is TGTGCCAGCAACGGGAGAAGCACAGATACGCAGTATTTT. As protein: CASNGRSTDTQYF.

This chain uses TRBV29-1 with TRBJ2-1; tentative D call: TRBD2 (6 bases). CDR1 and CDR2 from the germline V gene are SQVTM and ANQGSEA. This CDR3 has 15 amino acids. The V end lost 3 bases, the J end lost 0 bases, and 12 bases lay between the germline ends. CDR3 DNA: TGCAGCGTTGAGGCGGCGGGAAGCTCCTACAATGAGCAGTTCTTC. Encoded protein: CSVEAAGSSYNEQFF.

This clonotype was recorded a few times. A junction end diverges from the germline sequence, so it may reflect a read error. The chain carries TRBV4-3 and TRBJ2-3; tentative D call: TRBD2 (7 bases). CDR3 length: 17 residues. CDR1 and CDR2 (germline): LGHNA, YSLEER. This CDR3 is CSSSQGRGVAESDTQYF. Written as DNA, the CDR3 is TGCTCCAGCAGCCAGGGGAGGGGGGTAGCGGAGTCAGATACGCAGTATTTT.

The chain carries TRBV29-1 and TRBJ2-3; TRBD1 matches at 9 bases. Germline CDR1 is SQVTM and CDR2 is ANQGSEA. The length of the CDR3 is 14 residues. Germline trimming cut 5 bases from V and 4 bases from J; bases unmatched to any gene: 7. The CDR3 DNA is TGCAGCGTTTCGACAGGGGGTATTGCAGATACGCAGTATTTT. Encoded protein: CSVSTGGIADTQYF.

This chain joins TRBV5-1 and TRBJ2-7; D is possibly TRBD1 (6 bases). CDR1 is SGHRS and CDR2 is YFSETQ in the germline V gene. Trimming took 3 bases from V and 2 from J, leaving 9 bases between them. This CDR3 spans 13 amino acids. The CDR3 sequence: CASSYDRTYEQYF. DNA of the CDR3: TGCGCCAGCAGCTACGACAGGACCTACGAGCAGTACTTC.

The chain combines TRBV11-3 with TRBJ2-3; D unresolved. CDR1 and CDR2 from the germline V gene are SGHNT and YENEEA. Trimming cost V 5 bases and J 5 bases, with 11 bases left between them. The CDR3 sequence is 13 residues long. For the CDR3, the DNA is TGTGCCAGCAGCCTTCACCCCTTAGATACGCAGTATTTT. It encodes CASSLHPLDTQYF. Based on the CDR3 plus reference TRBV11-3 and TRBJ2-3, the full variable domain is EAGVVQSPRYKIIEKKQPVAFWCNPISGHNTLYWYLQNLGQGPELLIRYENEEAVDDSQLPKDRFSAERLKGVDSTLKIQPAELGDSAVYLCASSLHPLDTQYFGPGTRLTVL.

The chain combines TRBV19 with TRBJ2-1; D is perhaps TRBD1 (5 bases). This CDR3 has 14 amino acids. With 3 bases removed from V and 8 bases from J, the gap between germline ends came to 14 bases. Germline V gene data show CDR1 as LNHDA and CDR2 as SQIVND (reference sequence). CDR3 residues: CASSIGALGDEQFF. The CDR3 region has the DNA TGTGCCAGTAGTATTGGGGCCCTAGGGGATGAGCAGTTCTTC.

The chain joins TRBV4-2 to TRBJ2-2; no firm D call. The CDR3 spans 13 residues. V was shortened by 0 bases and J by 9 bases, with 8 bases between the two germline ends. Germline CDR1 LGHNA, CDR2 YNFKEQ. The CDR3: CASSQDLSRELFF. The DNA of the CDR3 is TGTGCCAGCAGCCAAGATCTAAGTAGGGAGCTGTTTTTT.